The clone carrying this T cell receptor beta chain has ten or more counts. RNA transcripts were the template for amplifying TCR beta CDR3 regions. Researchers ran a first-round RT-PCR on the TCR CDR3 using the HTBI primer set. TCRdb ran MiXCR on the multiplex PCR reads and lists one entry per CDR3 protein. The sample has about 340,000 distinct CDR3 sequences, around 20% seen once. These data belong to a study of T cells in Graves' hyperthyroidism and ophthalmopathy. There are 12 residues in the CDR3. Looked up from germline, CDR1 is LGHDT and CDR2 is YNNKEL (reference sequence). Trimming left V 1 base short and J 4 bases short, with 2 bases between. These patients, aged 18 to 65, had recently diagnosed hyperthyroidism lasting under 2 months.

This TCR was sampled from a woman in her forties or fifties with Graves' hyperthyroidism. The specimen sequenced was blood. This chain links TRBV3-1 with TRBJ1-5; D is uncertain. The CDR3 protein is CASSQGNQPQHF. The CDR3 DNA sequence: TGTGCCAGCAGCCAAGGGAATCAGCCCCAGCATTTT.